This record concerns one T cell receptor beta chain sequence. Its antigen remains unknown. The repertoire was sequenced with immunoSEQ multiplex PCR; TCRdb's copy has only in-frame clones and lacks some. The sample shows about 55,000 clones, approximately 70% of them seen only once. This record comes from a study of vaccination effects on CD4 cells after COVID-19. The CDR3 extends over 13 amino acids. Germline CDR1 reads MNHEY; CDR2 reads SVGAGI. V lost 6 bases and J 5 bases, leaving 13 bases between the germline ends. Before sequencing, viral peptide pools were used by the ViraFEST assay to expand antigen-specific CD4+ T cells. Following an approximately eleven-day culture, CD4+ T cells were purified. All vaccine recipients tested negative for nucleocapsid antibodies and had never contracted SARS-CoV-2 infection.

The sample in question was CD4+ T cells from PBMCs cultured with SARS-CoV-2 spike peptides, obtained before COVID-19 vaccination. This TCR was recovered from a human donor who received a COVID-19 vaccine. V gene TRBV6-5 combines with J gene TRBJ1-2; a weak D match, TRBD1 (5 bases). CDR3 protein: CASSPGGWYGYTF. The CDR3, as DNA: TGTGCCAGCAGCCCGGGGGGGTGGTATGGCTACACCTTC.